These 9 T cell receptor beta chains were sequenced from one sample in a study of CD8+CD57+ T cells in acquired aplastic anemia. Genomic DNA provided the template from which TCR beta VDJ and CDR3 profiles were obtained. Via MiXCR, TCRdb re-called the reads, giving one row per CDR3 protein. The sample gives about 270,000 distinct CDR3 sequences, 45% to 70% of which show up once; roughly 8% is in the top ten. Sequencing was carried out using sorted CD4+, CD8+, or CD8+CD57+ T cells (not recorded which) from PBMCs. These receptors were taken from a human donor with severe aplastic anemia or a healthy control (not recorded which).

V usage is TRBV20-1 and J usage is TRBJ2-5, with 10 bases fitting TRBD2. The CDR3 extends over 14 amino acids. V shed 3 bases and J 5 bases; nucleotides not matched to a gene: 6. Germline V gives CDR1 DFQATT, CDR2 SNEGSKA (reference sequence). The CDR3 DNA reads TGCAGTGCTAGTCTAGCGGGGGCCCTGGAGACCCAGTACTTC. Protein: CSASLAGALETQYF.

This clonotype was counted only a few times. The chain employs TRBV30 and TRBJ2-1, with D possibly TRBD1 on 6 matching bases. Trimming took 2 bases from V and 5 from J, leaving 22 bases between them. Looked up from germline, CDR1 is GTSNPN and CDR2 is SVGIG (reference sequence). This CDR3 contains 17 residues. Here the CDR3 reads CAWSPSQFTGMNNEQFF. The CDR3 region has the DNA TGTGCCTGGAGTCCCAGCCAGTTTACAGGGATGAACAATGAGCAGTTCTTC.

This clonotype has a count of ten or more. The chain couples TRBV5-6 to TRBJ2-3; TRBD2 aligns across 9 bases. The V gene's germline CDR1 is SGHDT and CDR2 YYEEEE. The ends lost 2 bases at V and 4 bases at J; junction bases unmatched: 8. The CDR3 covers 16 residues. CDR3 sequence reads: CASSLGGRGGADTQYF. The CDR3 DNA sequence: TGTGCCAGCAGCTTAGGCGGGAGGGGGGGCGCAGATACGCAGTATTTT.

This sequence joins TRBV10-3 and TRBJ2-7, with 8 bases that match TRBD1. The J segment lost 1 base and the V segment lost 6 bases, leaving 8 bases of the junction unmatched. The germline gives CDR1 ENHRY, CDR2 SYGVKD. This CDR3 spans 15 amino acids. The CDR3 DNA reads TGTGCCATCAGCGGACAGGGAGGCGGATCCTACGAGCAGTACTTC. Protein: CAISGQGGGSYEQYF.

This clonotype was found many times. The chain carries TRBV20-1 and TRBJ1-1; 9 positions agree with TRBD1. The CDR3 runs to 14 residues. Looked up from germline, CDR1 is DFQATT and CDR2 is SNEGSKA (reference sequence). V dropped 5 bases and J dropped 2; count of bases not matched to a gene: 6. The chain's CDR3 is CSAPPGQGNTEAFF. In DNA form, the CDR3 reads TGCAGTGCTCCGCCGGGACAGGGAAACACTGAAGCTTTCTTT.

In this sample, this clonotype turned up many times. The chain links TRBV5-5 to TRBJ2-5, with 9 bases identical to TRBD2. The CDR3 consists of 14 residues. The trim removed 3 bases at V and 5 bases at J, leaving 5 bases unmatched. Looked up from germline, CDR1 is SGHKS and CDR2 is YYEKEE (reference sequence). The CDR3 protein is CASSSAGGRETQYF. The CDR3 nucleotides read TGTGCCAGCAGCTCTGCGGGGGGGCGTGAGACCCAGTACTTC.

This clonotype was seen a single time. The rearrangement links TRBV12-3 or TRBV12-4 to TRBJ2-5, with D maybe TRBD2 (7 bases). The CDR3 consists of 14 residues. Between the trimmed V and J ends, which lost 5 bases and 9 bases, there was a span of 19 bases. The DNA for the CDR3 is TGTGCCAGCAGTATAGGGGGGGCCCCTGGTGCCCAGTACTTC. Its translation is CASSIGGAPGAQYF.

The V gene is TRBV7-8, the J gene TRBJ2-3; no clear D gene. Germline CDR1 SGHVS, CDR2 FQNEAQ. The CDR3 is 15 amino acids. Trimming took 2 bases from V and 0 from J, leaving 9 bases between them. The CDR3 DNA reads as TGTGCCAGCAGCTTATTCAGCAGAAGCACAGATACGCAGTATTTT. Translated, it gives CASSLFSRSTDTQYF. The full variable domain, its missing parts supplied by reference TRBV7-8 and TRBJ2-3, is GAGVSQSPRYKVAKRGQDVALRCDPISGHVSLFWYQQALGQGPEFLTYFQNEAQLDKSGLPSDRFFAERPEGSVSTLKIQRTQQEDSAVYLCASSLFSRSTDTQYFGPGTRLTVL.

This sequence joins TRBV30 and TRBJ2-5, with D possibly TRBD1 on 5 matching bases. The CDR3 is made up of 12 amino acids. Deletions cut 1 base from V and 4 bases from J, with 7 bases between. CDR1 is GTSNPN and CDR2 is SVGIG in the germline V gene (reference sequence). CDR3 sequence reads: CAWSGRGETQYF. CDR3 bases: TGTGCCTGGAGTGGTAGGGGAGAGACCCAGTACTTC.